The T cell receptor (beta chain) described here comes from a study of neurological immune-mediated disorders. Whole-study findings and limits: Because no CDR3 amino acid sequences were shared across subjects by expanded clones, private repertoires were suggested in all groups.

5'RACE with 10-nucleotide random UMIs produced the cDNA. MiXCR, run by TCRdb on the 5' RACE reads, gives a single entry per CDR3 protein. The sample holds fewer than 25,000 distinct CDR3 sequences, 10% seen once. This clonotype was counted many times. No antigen is known for it. Per the germline V gene, CDR1 is DFQATT and CDR2 is SNEGSKA (reference sequence). Deletions cut 4 bases from V and 0 bases from J, with 19 bases between. This CDR3 is 17 amino acids long. This TCR was sampled from a woman aged 60 to 75 with HTLV-1-associated myelopathy (HAM/TSP). Sequenced input: PBMCs. The chain links TRBV20-1 to TRBJ2-1, with no clear D. In nucleotides, the CDR3 is TGCAGTGCTATGCCCCTACCGCTCCAGAGCTCCTACAATGAGCAGTTCTTC. The encoded protein is CSAMPLPLQSSYNEQFF.